These 4 T cell receptor beta chains originate from one sample sequenced in a study of shared clonotypes between healthy human individuals. The data were produced by immunoSEQ multiplex PCR, yet TCRdb's version contains in-frame clones alone and is incomplete. The sample holds about 1.5 million clones, about 98% seen once. Material for sequencing was naive CD4+ T cells sorted from blood. Subset specified: CD45RA+ positively selected. The receptors derive from a man aged 25-40 years in good health.

The gene calls are TRBV9 and TRBJ2-1; D gene unclear. CDR3 length equals 13 residues. Germline V lookup: CDR1 SGDLS, CDR2 YYNGEE. With 8 bases removed from V and 5 bases from J, the gap between germline ends came to 14 bases. CDR3 in amino acids: CASSWAADNEQFF. The DNA for the CDR3 is TGTGCCAGTTCTTGGGCAGCCGACAATGAGCAGTTCTTC.

The chain links TRBV29-1 to TRBJ1-1; D gene uncertain. V was clipped by 5 bases and J by 4 bases, with 14 bases between them. CDR3 length: 13 amino acids. CDR1 and CDR2 (germline): SQVTM, ANQGSEA. CDR3 nucleotides: TGCAGCGTTATTGACTCTCCGGGCACTGAAGCTTTCTTT. Its translation: CSVIDSPGTEAFF.

The CDR3 sequence is CASSDELTDTQYF. The CDR3 coding sequence is TGTGCCAGCAGCGACGAGTTGACAGATACGCAGTATTTT. This chain connects TRBV2 to TRBJ2-3; no firm D call. Germline CDR1 reads SNHLY; CDR2 reads FYNNEI. The V end was cut by 6 bases, the J end by 3 bases, with 10 bases between. This CDR3 spans 13 amino acids.

The chain combines TRBV27 with TRBJ1-5; 7 bases are shared with TRBD1. The CDR3 is 14 residues long. CDR1 and CDR2 (germline): MNHEY, SMNVEV (reference sequence). After removal of 6 bases from V and 4 bases from J, the junction contained 6 bases not matched to a gene. CDR3 region: CASRETGQNQPQHF. The CDR3 DNA follows: TGTGCCAGCAGGGAGACAGGGCAGAATCAGCCCCAGCATTTT.